This T cell receptor (beta chain) originates from a study of T cells in Graves' hyperthyroidism and ophthalmopathy. Background on the study: The authors collected peripheral blood at initial diagnosis, before any treatment. General study findings and limits: The model anticipated ophthalmopathy a median about six months pre-onset.

RNA transcripts provided the source from which TCR beta CDR3 regions were amplified. First-round RT-PCR with HTBI primers amplified the TCR CDR3 region. One entry per CDR3 protein, called by TCRdb with MiXCR from the multiplex PCR reads. This table has around 350,000 distinct CDR3 sequences, approximately 19% appearing once. CDR3 length equals 14 residues. CDR1 is SGHKS, CDR2 YYEKEE, per germline (reference sequence). V was pared by 0 bases and J by 7 bases, with 13 bases between. There are many counts of this clonotype. Antigen: not known. The study defined stable Graves' hyperthyroidism as no ophthalmopathy progression within 18 months.

This chain uses TRBV5-5 with TRBJ2-5, with D possibly being TRBD2 (6 bases). Source material: blood. The TCR originated in a young woman with Graves' hyperthyroidism. This CDR3 reads CASSLGGNGGTQYF. The CDR3 bases are TGTGCCAGCAGCTTGGGAGGGAACGGGGGGACCCAGTACTTC.